These 13 T cell receptor beta chains share one sample of origin, sequenced in a study of blood T cells in healthy people across ages. For the second PCR, which ran for roughly 7 to 11 cycles, a sample-barcoded 5' primer and a J-beta primer mix were used. TCRdb reanalysed the 5' RACE reads using MiXCR and keeps one entry per CDR3 protein. The data show fewer than 2 million distinct CDR3 sequences, with around 40% seen just once and more than 20% held by the top ten. Material: blood. The source is a human donor in good health.

This clonotype was detected a few times. V usage is TRBV12-3 or TRBV12-4 and J usage is TRBJ2-7; D unclear. V dropped 3 bases and J dropped 2 bases, with 11 bases sitting between them. CDR3 length: 14 amino acids. Here the CDR3 reads CASSFSSSTYEQYF. The CDR3 DNA sequence: TGTGCCAGCAGTTTTTCTTCCTCGACCTACGAGCAGTACTTC.

This clonotype was observed a few times. The chain employs TRBV20-1 and TRBJ2-7, with 7 bases identical to TRBD1. This CDR3 is built from 15 residues. Germline V lookup: CDR1 DFQATT, CDR2 SNEGSKA (reference sequence). V was pared by 5 bases and J by 1 base, with 11 bases of the junction left unmatched. The CDR3 bases are TGCAGTGCTGAAGTGCGCGGACAGGTATCCTACGAGCAGTACTTC. This gives the protein CSAEVRGQVSYEQYF.

The gene calls are TRBV5-5 and TRBJ1-1; D is unresolved. CDR3 length equals 14 residues. Germline-derived CDR1 and CDR2 are SGHKS and YYEKEE (reference sequence). Trimming removed 2 bases from V and 5 bases from J, with 13 bases in between. The CDR3 DNA follows: TGTGCCAGCAGCTTACGGGTGGTTAATACTGAAGCTTTCTTT. It yields the protein CASSLRVVNTEAFF.

This chain joins TRBV10-2 and TRBJ2-7; possibly TRBD1 for D (6 bases). Trimming took 5 bases from V and 3 from J, leaving 14 bases between them. CDR3 size: 14 residues. From germline, CDR1 is WSHSY and CDR2 SAAADI. This CDR3 reads CASSPGQRIYEQYF. In DNA form, the CDR3 reads TGCGCCAGCAGTCCGGGACAACGAATCTACGAGCAGTACTTC.

The rearrangement joins TRBV4-1 to TRBJ1-4; 9 bases line up with TRBD1. Looked up from germline, CDR1 is MGHRA and CDR2 is YSYEKL. The CDR3 runs 14 residues. J gave up 7 bases and V 4 bases, and 4 bases lay outside the gene matches. The CDR3 DNA is TGCGCCAGCAGCCCACAGGGGGCGCTTGAAAAACTGTTTTTT. Translation: CASSPQGALEKLFF.

Points on this clonotype: The junction and the germline gene differ at one end; a read error may be behind it. Here the CDR3 reads CSAGQGSEKLFF. The CDR3 DNA is TGTAGCGCCGGACAGGGGTCGGAAAAACTGTTTTTT. The rearrangement uses TRBV29-1 and TRBJ1-4, with 9 bases fitting TRBD1. The CDR3 loop spans 12 amino acids. CDR1 is SQVTM and CDR2 is ANQGSEA in the germline V gene.

J is TRBJ2-1 and V is TRBV7-9; 9 nucleotides align to TRBD1. The ends lost 4 bases at V and 7 bases at J; junction bases unmatched: 8. The CDR3 is 15 residues long. In germline, CDR1 is SEHNR, CDR2 FQNEAQ (reference sequence). CDR3 loop: CASSSTGTGRNEQFF. CDR3 nucleotides: TGTGCCAGCAGCTCGACCGGGACAGGGAGAAATGAGCAGTTCTTC.

There are a few counts of this clonotype. The V and J genes are TRBV15 and TRBJ1-1; D call uncertain. V was shortened by 5 bases and J by 3 bases, with 13 bases between the two germline ends. The CDR3 has 14 amino acids. The germline V gene has CDR1 LNHNV and CDR2 YYDKDF (reference sequence). CDR3 coding DNA: TGTGCCACCAGCCCCAGTCCGGAGGACACTGAAGCTTTCTTT. It is translated as CATSPSPEDTEAFF.

J is TRBJ2-1 and V is TRBV7-8, with D perhaps TRBD1 (5 bases). The length of the CDR3 is 15 residues. Looked up from germline, CDR1 is SGHVS and CDR2 is FQNEAQ. V lost 2 bases to trimming and J lost 7 bases, with 15 bases between them. CDR3 sequence reads: CASSLIQLGQNEQFF. CDR3 nucleotides: TGTGCCAGCAGCTTAATCCAGTTAGGACAAAATGAGCAGTTCTTC.

The V call is TRBV10-3, the J call TRBJ2-3, with D perhaps matching TRBD1 (5 bases). CDR1 is ENHRY, CDR2 SYGVKD, per germline. V gave up 2 bases and J gave up 5 bases, with 20 bases separating them. The CDR3 spans 17 residues. The CDR3 DNA reads as TGTGCCATCAGTGAGATTGTCTACTCGGCAGGACAAGATACGCAGTATTTT. Its protein is CAISEIVYSAGQDTQYF.

This clonotype was found a few times. The chain employs TRBV6-5 and TRBJ2-1, with D possibly being TRBD2 (7 bases). The germline V gene encodes CDR1 MNHEY and CDR2 SVGAGI. This CDR3 spans 16 amino acids. Trimming took 2 bases from V and 2 from J, leaving 13 bases between them. CDR3 nucleotide sequence: TGTGCCAGCAGTTACCGCGCGGGGGCCGCCTACAATGAGCAGTTCTTC. Translation gives CASSYRAGAAYNEQFF.

The V and J genes are TRBV4-3 and TRBJ2-5; TRBD2 is a possible D gene (5 bases). From germline, CDR1 is LGHNA and CDR2 YSLEER. V dropped 1 base and J dropped 3 bases, with 12 bases sitting between them. This CDR3 has 15 amino acids. This CDR3 is CASSQVGDYEETQYF. CDR3 in DNA: TGCGCCAGCAGCCAAGTCGGGGATTATGAAGAGACCCAGTACTTC.

This clonotype has a handful of counts. V gene TRBV20-1 combines with J gene TRBJ1-1; a possible D gene is TRBD1 (6 bases). The germline V and J ends were trimmed by 5 bases and 5 bases, with 12 bases remaining between them. The germline V gene has CDR1 DFQATT and CDR2 SNEGSKA (reference sequence). The CDR3 sequence is 12 residues long. CDR3 sequence: CSAEQGGTEAFF. DNA for the CDR3: TGCAGTGCTGAACAGGGAGGGACTGAAGCTTTCTTT.